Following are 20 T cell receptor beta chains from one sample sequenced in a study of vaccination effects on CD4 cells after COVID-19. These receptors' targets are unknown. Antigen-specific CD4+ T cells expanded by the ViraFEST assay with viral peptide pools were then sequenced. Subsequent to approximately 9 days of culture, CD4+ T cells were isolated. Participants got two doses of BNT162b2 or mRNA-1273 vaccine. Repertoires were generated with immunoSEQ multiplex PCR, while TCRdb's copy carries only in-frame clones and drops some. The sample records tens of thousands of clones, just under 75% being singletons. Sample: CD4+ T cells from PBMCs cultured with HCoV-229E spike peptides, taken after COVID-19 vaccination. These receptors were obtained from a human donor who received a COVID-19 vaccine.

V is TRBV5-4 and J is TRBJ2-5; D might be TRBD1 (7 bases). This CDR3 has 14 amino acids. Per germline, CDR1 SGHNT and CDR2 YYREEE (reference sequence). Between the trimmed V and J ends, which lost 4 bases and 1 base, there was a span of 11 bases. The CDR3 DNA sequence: TGTGCCAGCAGCCAGGGGGGATCCCAAGAGACCCAGTACTTC. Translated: CASSQGGSQETQYF.

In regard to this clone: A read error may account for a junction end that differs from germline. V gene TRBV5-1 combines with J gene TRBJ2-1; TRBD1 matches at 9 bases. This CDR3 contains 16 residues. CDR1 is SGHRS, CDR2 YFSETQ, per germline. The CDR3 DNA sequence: TGCGCCAGCACCTTGGGGGCGGGACAGGGATATCATGAGCAGTTCTTC. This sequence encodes CASTLGAGQGYHEQFF.

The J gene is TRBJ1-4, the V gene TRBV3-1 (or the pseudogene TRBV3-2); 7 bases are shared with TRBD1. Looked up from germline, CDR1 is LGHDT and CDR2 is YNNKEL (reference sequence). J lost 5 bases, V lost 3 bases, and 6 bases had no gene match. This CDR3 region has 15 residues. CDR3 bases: TGTGCCAGCAGCCAGAGACAGGGCTACAATGAAAAACTGTTTTTT. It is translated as CASSQRQGYNEKLFF.

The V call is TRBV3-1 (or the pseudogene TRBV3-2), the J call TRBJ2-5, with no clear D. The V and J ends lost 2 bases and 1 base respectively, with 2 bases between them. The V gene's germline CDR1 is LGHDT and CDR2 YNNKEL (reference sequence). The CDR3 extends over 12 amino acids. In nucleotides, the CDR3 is TGTGCCAGCAGCCAATCCCAAGAGACCCAGTACTTC. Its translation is CASSQSQETQYF.

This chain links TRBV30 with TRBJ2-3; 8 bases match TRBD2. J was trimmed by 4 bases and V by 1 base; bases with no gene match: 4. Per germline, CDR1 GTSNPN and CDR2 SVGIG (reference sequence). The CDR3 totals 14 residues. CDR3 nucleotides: TGTGCCTGGAGTGACGGGGGGGCCCCAGATACGCAGTATTTT. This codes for CAWSDGGAPDTQYF. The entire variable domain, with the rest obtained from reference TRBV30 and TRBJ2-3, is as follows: SQTIHQWPATLVQPVGSPLSLECTVEGTSNPNLYWYRQAAGRGLQLLFYSVGIGQISSEVPQNLSASRPQDRQFILSSKKLLLSDSGFYLCAWSDGGAPDTQYFGPGTRLTVL.

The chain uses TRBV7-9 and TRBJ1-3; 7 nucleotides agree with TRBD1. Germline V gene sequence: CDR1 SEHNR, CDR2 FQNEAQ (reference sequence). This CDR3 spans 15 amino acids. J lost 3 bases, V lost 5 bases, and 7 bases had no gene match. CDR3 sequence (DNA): TGTGCCAGCAGCCTCCAGGGGGGCTATGGAAACACCATATATTTT. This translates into CASSLQGGYGNTIYF.

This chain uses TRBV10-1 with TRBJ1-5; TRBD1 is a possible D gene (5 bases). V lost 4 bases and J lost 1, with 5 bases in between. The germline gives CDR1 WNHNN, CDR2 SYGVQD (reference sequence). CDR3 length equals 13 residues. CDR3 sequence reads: CASSGDSNQPQHF. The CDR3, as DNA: TGCGCCAGCAGTGGGGACAGCAATCAGCCCCAGCATTTT.

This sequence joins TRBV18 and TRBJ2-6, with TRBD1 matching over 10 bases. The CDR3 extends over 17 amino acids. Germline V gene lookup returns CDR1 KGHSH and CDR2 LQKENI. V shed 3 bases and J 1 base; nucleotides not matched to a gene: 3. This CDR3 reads CASSPGQGSSGANVLTF. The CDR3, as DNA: TGTGCCAGCTCACCGGGACAGGGGTCTTCTGGGGCCAACGTCCTGACTTTC. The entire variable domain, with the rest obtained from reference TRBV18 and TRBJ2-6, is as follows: NAGVMQNPRHLVRRRGQEARLRCSPMKGHSHVYWYRQLPEEGLKFMVYLQKENIIDESGMPKERFSAEFPKEGPSILRIQQVVRGDSAAYFCASSPGQGSSGANVLTFGAGSRLTVL.

As DNA, the CDR3 is TGTGCCAGTAGTATAGTCCCAACAAATATTGGCTACACCTTC. Translation: CASSIVPTNIGYTF. The V and J genes are TRBV19 and TRBJ1-2; no reliable D call. V was clipped by 1 base and J by 7 bases, with 13 bases between them. The CDR3 is 14 amino acids. The germline CDR1 and CDR2 sequences are LNHDA and SQIVND (reference sequence).

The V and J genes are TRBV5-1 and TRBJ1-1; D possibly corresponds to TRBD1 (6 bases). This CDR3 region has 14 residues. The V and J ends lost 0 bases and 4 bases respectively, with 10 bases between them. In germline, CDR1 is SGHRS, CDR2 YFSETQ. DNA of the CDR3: TGCGCCAGCAGCTTGGGGACAGTGGGCACTGAAGCTTTCTTT. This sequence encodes CASSLGTVGTEAFF.

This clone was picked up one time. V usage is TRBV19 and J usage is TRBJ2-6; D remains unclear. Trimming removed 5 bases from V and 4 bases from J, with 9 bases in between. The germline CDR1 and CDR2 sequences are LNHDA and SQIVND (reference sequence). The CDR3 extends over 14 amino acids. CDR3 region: CASSALAGANVLTF. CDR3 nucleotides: TGTGCCAGTAGTGCCCTGGCCGGGGCCAACGTCCTGACTTTC.

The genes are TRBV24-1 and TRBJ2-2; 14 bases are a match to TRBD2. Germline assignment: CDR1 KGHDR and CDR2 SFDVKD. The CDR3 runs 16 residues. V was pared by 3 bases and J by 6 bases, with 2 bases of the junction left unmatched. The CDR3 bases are TGTGCCACCAGTGATCGACTAGCGGGGGGGCCCGGGGAGCTGTTTTTT. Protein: CATSDRLAGGPGELFF.

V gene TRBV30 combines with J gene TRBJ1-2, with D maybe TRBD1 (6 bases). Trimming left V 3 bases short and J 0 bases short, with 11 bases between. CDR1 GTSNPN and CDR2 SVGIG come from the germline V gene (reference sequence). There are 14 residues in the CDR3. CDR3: CAWSRGGTNYGYTF. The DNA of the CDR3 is TGTGCCTGGAGCCGAGGGGGGACTAACTATGGCTACACCTTC.

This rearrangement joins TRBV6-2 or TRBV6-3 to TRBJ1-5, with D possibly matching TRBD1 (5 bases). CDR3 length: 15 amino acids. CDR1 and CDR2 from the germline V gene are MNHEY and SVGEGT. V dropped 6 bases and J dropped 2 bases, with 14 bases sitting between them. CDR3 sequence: CASSSRGDGNQPQHF. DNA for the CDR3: TGTGCCAGCAGCTCTCGTGGGGACGGCAATCAGCCCCAGCATTTT.

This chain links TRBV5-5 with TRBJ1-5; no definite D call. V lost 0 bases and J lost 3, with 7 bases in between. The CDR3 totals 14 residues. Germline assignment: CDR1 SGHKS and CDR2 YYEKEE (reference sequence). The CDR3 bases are TGTGCCAGCAGCTTGGGTGGTTCCAATCAGCCCCAGCATTTT. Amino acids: CASSLGGSNQPQHF.

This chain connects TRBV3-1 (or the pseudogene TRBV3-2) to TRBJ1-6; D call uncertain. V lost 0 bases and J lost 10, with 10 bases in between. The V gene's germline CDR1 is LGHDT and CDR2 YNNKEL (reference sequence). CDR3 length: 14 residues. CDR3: CASSQDGGGSPLHF. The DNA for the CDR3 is TGTGCCAGCAGCCAAGACGGAGGAGGGTCACCCCTCCACTTT.

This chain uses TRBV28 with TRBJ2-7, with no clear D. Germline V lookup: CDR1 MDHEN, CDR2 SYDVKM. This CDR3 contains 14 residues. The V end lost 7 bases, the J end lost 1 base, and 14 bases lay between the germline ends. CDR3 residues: CASTSSTVSYEQYV. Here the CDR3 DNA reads TGTGCCAGCACCTCGTCGACGGTTTCCTACGAGCAGTACGTC.

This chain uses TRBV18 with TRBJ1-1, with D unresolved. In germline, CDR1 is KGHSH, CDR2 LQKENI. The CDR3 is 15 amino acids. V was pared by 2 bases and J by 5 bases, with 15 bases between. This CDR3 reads CASSPNFEGWTEAFF. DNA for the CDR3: TGTGCCAGCTCACCAAATTTTGAGGGATGGACTGAAGCTTTCTTT.

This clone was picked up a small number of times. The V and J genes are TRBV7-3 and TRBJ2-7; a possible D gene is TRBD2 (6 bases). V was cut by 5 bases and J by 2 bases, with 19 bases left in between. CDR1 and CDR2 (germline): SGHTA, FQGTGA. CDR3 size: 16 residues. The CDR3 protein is CASSHGSAHPTYEQYV. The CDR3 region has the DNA TGTGCCAGCAGCCACGGGAGCGCACATCCGACCTACGAGCAGTACGTC.

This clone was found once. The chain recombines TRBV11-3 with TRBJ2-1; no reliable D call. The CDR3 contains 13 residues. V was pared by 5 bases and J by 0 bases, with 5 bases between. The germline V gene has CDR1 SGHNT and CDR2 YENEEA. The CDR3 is CASSLTSYNEQFF. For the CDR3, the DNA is TGTGCCAGCAGCCTTACCTCCTACAATGAGCAGTTCTTC.